This entry describes one T cell receptor (beta chain). The data originate from a study of blood T cell repertoires in COVID-19. Study summary: Italy, Spain and the United States were the sources of the convalescent and acute COVID-19 samples.

Trimming stripped 5 bases from V and 8 bases from J, with 27 bases between. Germline loops: CDR1 LNHDA, CDR2 SQIVND (reference sequence). The CDR3 covers 18 residues. As originally analysed: Amplification with reference gene primers provided the estimates of nucleated cell counts. Sequencing was performed with immunoSEQ multiplex PCR; in TCRdb, only in-frame clones are kept and a portion is missing. Clonal size and the V and J genes are those of that table, whereas D and trimming came from the DNA. The table shows approximately 300,000 clones, with approximately 84% occurring only once. Seattle patient enrollment occurred during active infection, with longitudinal follow-up thereafter.

The chain joins TRBV19 to TRBJ1-4; TRBD1 is a possible D gene (5 bases). The sequenced material came from peripheral blood. The clonotype originates from a person aged 65 to 85 with COVID-19, enrolled during active disease. The DNA for the CDR3 is TGTGCCAGTAGTCTTACTCGCCAGGGTCGAGGAAACCGGGAAAAACTGTTTTTT. As protein: CASSLTRQGRGNREKLFF.